A single sample gave rise to the 16 T cell receptor beta chains below, sequenced in a study of cytomegalovirus exposure and HLA in healthy donors. Amplification used 60 Vbeta primers and 13 Jbeta primers. TCRdb keeps only in-frame clones here, not all; method: immunoSEQ multiplex PCR. This sample has 120,000 to 150,000 clones, with over 60% found just once. Material: PBMCs. These receptor sequences come from a woman aged 40 to 50 in good health and CMV-seronegative.

This chain connects TRBV25-1 to TRBJ2-1; 8 positions agree with TRBD2. The CDR3 extends over 15 amino acids. Trimming at V came to 5 bases and at J to 0 bases, leaving 3 bases not matched to a gene. Germline values: CDR1 MGHDK, CDR2 SYGVNS. CDR3 amino acids: CASSKLAVSYNEQFF. CDR3 DNA sequence: TGTGCCAGCAGTAAACTAGCGGTCTCCTACAATGAGCAGTTCTTC.

This clone was recorded many times. This sequence joins TRBV6-1 and TRBJ2-7; 10 bases line up with TRBD1. The CDR3 runs to 15 residues. Germline-derived CDR1 and CDR2 are MNHNS and SASEGT. V lost 4 bases and J lost 1; bases outside the gene matches: 4. As DNA, the CDR3 is TGTGCCAGCAGTGCCGGGACAGGGGAATCCTACGAGCAGTACTTC. Its protein product is CASSAGTGESYEQYF.

This clone was observed a handful of times. J is TRBJ2-7 and V is TRBV6-6; TRBD1 agrees at 8 bases. The CDR3 spans 15 residues. The germline CDR1 and CDR2 sequences are MNHNY and SVGAGI (reference sequence). Trimming took 6 bases from V and 3 from J; bases not matched to a gene: 10. The CDR3 DNA sequence: TGTGCCAGCAGCCAAACGCGACAGGGGAACTACGAGCAGTACTTC. Translated: CASSQTRQGNYEQYF.

The chain combines TRBV11-2 with TRBJ1-1, with D perhaps TRBD1 (5 bases). Deletions cut 1 base from V and 5 bases from J, with 11 bases between. The CDR3 spans 14 residues. Germline lookup yields CDR1 SGHAT and CDR2 FQNNGV. The CDR3 sequence is CASSLAGFGTEAFF. DNA of the CDR3: TGTGCCAGCAGCTTAGCAGGGTTCGGGACTGAAGCTTTCTTT.

The chain couples TRBV10-3 to TRBJ2-3; 10 positions agree with TRBD2. V shed 10 bases and J 6 bases; nucleotides not matched to a gene: 16. Germline assignment: CDR1 ENHRY and CDR2 SYGVKD. CDR3 length: 16 amino acids. The CDR3 region is CASTQGLADGGDTQYF. CDR3 DNA sequence: TGTGCCAGCACCCAAGGACTAGCGGATGGAGGTGATACGCAGTATTTT.

This sequence joins TRBV27 and TRBJ2-3; D might be TRBD1 (6 bases). V was trimmed by 8 bases and J by 7 bases, leaving 10 bases between them. CDR3 length: 11 amino acids. Germline V gene lookup returns CDR1 MNHEY and CDR2 SMNVEV (reference sequence). The chain's CDR3 is CASVRGYTQYF. The DNA for the CDR3 is TGTGCCAGCGTCAGGGGATATACGCAGTATTTT.

Remarks on this clone: The junction differs from germline at one of its ends, possibly a read error. This chain joins TRBV7-9 and TRBJ1-1; TRBD1 is a possible D gene (5 bases). Germline lookup yields CDR1 SEHNR and CDR2 FQNEAQ (reference sequence). This CDR3 has 16 residues. CDR3 sequence: CSSSFQGARAGLRAFF. The DNA of the CDR3 is TGTTCCAGCAGCTTTCAAGGGGCACGGGCGGGGTTGAGAGCTTTCTTT.

This chain uses TRBV5-4 with TRBJ2-2; 9 bases map to TRBD1. CDR3 length: 17 residues. The germline V gene encodes CDR1 SGHNT and CDR2 YYREEE (reference sequence). J was trimmed by 2 bases and V by 6 bases; bases with no gene match: 11. CDR3 sequence: CASTHPGTGTNTGELFF. The CDR3 DNA reads as TGTGCCAGCACCCATCCCGGGACAGGGACCAACACCGGGGAGCTGTTTTTT.

V usage is TRBV6-1 and J usage is TRBJ1-1; TRBD1 aligns across 8 bases. The trim removed 4 bases at V and 1 base at J, leaving 14 bases unmatched. This CDR3 contains 18 residues. Germline lookup yields CDR1 MNHNS and CDR2 SASEGT. Written as DNA, the CDR3 is TGTGCCAGCAGTGCTCAGGGGGCCGGGGCCATGAGGAACACTGAAGCTTTCTTT. Protein product: CASSAQGAGAMRNTEAFF.

The rearrangement links TRBV5-1 to TRBJ2-5, with TRBD2 as a possible D gene (5 bases). V lost 5 bases, J lost 1 base, and 15 bases lay in between. CDR1 and CDR2 from the germline V gene are SGHRS and YFSETQ. This CDR3 is built from 15 residues. The CDR3 is CASSLLGRSQETQYF. The CDR3 DNA reads TGCGCCAGCAGTTTACTAGGGAGATCCCAAGAGACCCAGTACTTC.

The chain joins TRBV4-1 to TRBJ1-3, with D possibly TRBD1 on 5 matching bases. V lost 4 bases, J lost 2 bases, and 12 bases lay in between. From germline, CDR1 is MGHRA and CDR2 YSYEKL. The CDR3 covers 15 residues. This CDR3 reads CASSLQGTTGNTIYF. CDR3 bases: TGCGCCAGCAGCCTTCAGGGTACGACTGGAAACACCATATATTTT.

This clone was seen more than once but under ten times. This chain links TRBV19 with TRBJ2-1; D is uncertain. V was pared by 4 bases and J by 10 bases, with 14 bases between. CDR1 LNHDA and CDR2 SQIVND come from the germline V gene (reference sequence). This CDR3 is built from 13 residues. CDR3 region: CASSTPSLREQFF. CDR3 DNA sequence: TGTGCCAGTAGTACCCCGTCCCTGCGGGAGCAGTTCTTC.

The genes are TRBV4-1 and TRBJ1-1, with a weak D call TRBD1 (6 bases). Per the germline V gene, CDR1 is MGHRA and CDR2 is YSYEKL. Trimming cost V 4 bases and J 4 bases, with 16 bases left between them. The CDR3 length is 15 residues. This chain's CDR3 is CASSREGGPGTEAFF. In DNA, the CDR3 is TGCGCCAGCAGCCGAGAGGGGGGACCCGGCACTGAAGCTTTCTTT.

In its sample, this clone was seen once. J is TRBJ2-2 and V is TRBV7-9, with a possible D match to TRBD2 (6 bases). The germline V gene encodes CDR1 SEHNR and CDR2 FQNEAQ (reference sequence). The CDR3 consists of 18 residues. V lost 3 bases and J 4 bases, leaving 21 bases between the germline ends. CDR3 in DNA: TGTGCCAGCAGCTTTCCGGACTACGACTTCGTTTTCACCGGGGAGCTGTTTTTT. It codes for CASSFPDYDFVFTGELFF.

This sequence joins TRBV7-2 and TRBJ2-3; 14 nucleotides align to TRBD2. The CDR3 has 16 amino acids. The J segment lost 7 bases and the V segment lost 1 base, leaving 4 bases of the junction unmatched. CDR1 is SGHTA and CDR2 is FQGNSA in the germline V gene. CDR3 in amino acids: CASSLEGTSGRNTQYF. The CDR3 DNA reads as TGTGCCAGCAGCTTAGAGGGGACTAGCGGGAGAAATACGCAGTATTTT.

The chain recombines TRBV2 with TRBJ1-5; possible D gene TRBD1, 5 bases. Trimming shortened V by 6 bases and J by 0 bases, and 9 bases separated the two germline ends. The CDR3 totals 14 residues. Germline CDR1 SNHLY, CDR2 FYNNEI. This CDR3 is CASRQEYSNQPQHF. Here the CDR3 DNA reads TGTGCCAGCAGACAGGAATATAGCAATCAGCCCCAGCATTTT.